The 5 T cell receptor beta chains below were found in one sample sequenced in a study of response to subunit inactivated influenza vaccine. In TCRdb, the RT-PCR reads were re-called with MiXCR into one record per CDR3 protein. The sample lists about 780,000 distinct CDR3 sequences, less than 20% occurring once. Sequencing used PBMCs from blood, obtained around 5 days after vaccination. The receptors were sampled from a man in his fifties or sixties who received an inactivated influenza vaccine.

The V and J genes are TRBV7-9 and TRBJ2-5, with TRBD2 matching over 7 bases. V was pared by 3 bases and J by 5 bases, with 15 bases of the junction left unmatched. The CDR3 totals 17 residues. CDR1 SEHNR and CDR2 FQNEAQ come from the germline V gene (reference sequence). The chain's CDR3 is CASSFGRLAEDRETQYF. The CDR3 nucleotides are TGTGCCAGCAGCTTCGGCCGGCTAGCGGAGGACCGGGAGACCCAGTACTTC.

The V call is TRBV3-1, the J call TRBJ2-1; TRBD2 might be the D (5 bases). Trimming took off 4 bases at V and 4 bases at J, with 17 bases between the two ends. This CDR3 has 16 residues. Germline lookup yields CDR1 LGHDT and CDR2 YNNKEL (reference sequence). In nucleotides, the CDR3 is TGTGCCAGCAGCCTCACTAGTGGGTCGGCGTACAATGAGCAGTTCTTC. Its translation: CASSLTSGSAYNEQFF.

This chain connects TRBV10-3 to TRBJ2-7; perhaps TRBD2 as D (6 bases). V lost 6 bases and J lost 3, with 18 bases in between. The CDR3 is 15 residues long. Looked up from germline, CDR1 is ENHRY and CDR2 is SYGVKD. The CDR3 region has the DNA TGTGCCATCAGGGACACCGGGACTCAAGACTACGAGCAGTACTTC. This translates into CAIRDTGTQDYEQYF.

The rearrangement joins TRBV29-1 to TRBJ1-1, with D maybe TRBD1 (5 bases). V lost 7 bases to trimming and J lost 1 base, with 16 bases between them. Germline V gene sequence: CDR1 SQVTM, CDR2 ANQGSEA. The length of the CDR3 is 14 residues. CDR3 DNA sequence: TGCAGCGGGGCTCCGGGACTAACGAACACTGAAGCTTTCTTT. Residues: CSGAPGLTNTEAFF.

The chain uses TRBV29-1 and TRBJ2-5, with TRBD2 as a possible D gene (6 bases). The CDR3 has 11 residues. The V gene's germline CDR1 is SQVTM and CDR2 ANQGSEA. V gave up 3 bases and J gave up 7 bases, with 9 bases separating them. CDR3 DNA sequence: TGCAGCGTTGACGGGGGAGGGACCCAGTACTTC. This codes for CSVDGGGTQYF.